A selection of T cell receptor beta chains follows, all from one sample in a study of T cell responses to AZD1222 COVID-19 vaccine. The method was immunoSEQ multiplex PCR; TCRdb's version includes in-frame clones alone and lacks a portion of them. The table lists 120,000 to 150,000 clones, 85% to 95% of them singletons. The specimen was peripheral blood, collected on day 0 of MenACWY control vaccination. The receptor source for this set is an adult in good health. The CDR3 runs from the conserved cysteine through the conserved F or W. A D gene is named only where the DNA matches it firmly. Only part of the rows carry a size: once, few, many, or a class if the clone is expanded.

J gene: TRBJ1-1; clone size: .; D gene: .; V gene: TRBV19; CDR3 protein: CASSMAGQSEAFF; CDR3 DNA: TGTGCCAGTAGTATGGCCGGGCAAAGTGAAGCTTTCTTT
J gene: TRBJ1-3; clone size: once; D gene: .; V gene: TRBV7-2; CDR3 protein: CASTPNARSSGNTIYF; CDR3 DNA: TGTGCCAGCACCCCGAATGCCAGAAGCTCTGGAAACACCATATATTTT
J gene: TRBJ1-2; clone size: .; D gene: .; V gene: TRBV27; CDR3 protein: CASSRDAAWSYTF; CDR3 DNA: TGTGCCAGCAGCCGGGACGCCGCTTGGAGCTACACCTTC
J gene: TRBJ2-5; clone size: once; D gene: .; V gene: TRBV28; CDR3 protein: CASSLGRAGGETQYF; CDR3 DNA: TGTGCCAGCAGTTTAGGAAGGGCCGGAGGGGAGACCCAGTACTTC
J gene: TRBJ2-7; clone size: few; D gene: .; V gene: TRBV12-5; CDR3 protein: CASGSWSAKYEQYF; CDR3 DNA: TGTGCTAGTGGTTCGTGGAGTGCTAAGTACGAGCAGTACTTC
J gene: TRBJ2-7; clone size: few; D gene: .; V gene: TRBV6-5; CDR3 protein: CASILSRGLYEQYF; CDR3 DNA: TGTGCCAGCATCCTAAGTAGGGGCCTCTACGAGCAGTACTTC
J gene: TRBJ1-2; clone size: once; D gene: .; V gene: TRBV7-9; CDR3 protein: CASSQDGPGQTF; CDR3 DNA: TGTGCCAGCAGCCAAGATGGACCGGGCCAGACCTTC
J gene: TRBJ1-5; clone size: .; D gene: TRBD1; V gene: TRBV19; CDR3 protein: CASQDREVHHQPQHF; CDR3 DNA: TGTGCCAGTCAGGACAGGGAAGTCCATCATCAGCCCCAGCATTTT
J gene: TRBJ2-7; clone size: few; D gene: .; V gene: TRBV4-2; CDR3 protein: CASSQDKSYEQYF; CDR3 DNA: TGTGCCAGCAGCCAAGATAAGAGCTACGAGCAGTACTTC
J gene: TRBJ2-7; clone size: .; D gene: TRBD2; V gene: TRBV29-1; CDR3 protein: CSVEPVGGRAYEQYF; CDR3 DNA: TGCAGCGTTGAACCTGTCGGCGGGAGGGCCTACGAGCAGTACTTC
J gene: TRBJ2-1; clone size: once; D gene: .; V gene: TRBV9; CDR3 protein: CASSPWGGGNEQFF; CDR3 DNA: TGTGCCAGCAGCCCCTGGGGAGGGGGCAATGAGCAGTTCTTC
J gene: TRBJ1-1; clone size: .; D gene: TRBD1; V gene: TRBV3-1/TRBV3-2; CDR3 protein: CASSDRGNTEAFF; CDR3 DNA: TGTGCCAGCAGCGACAGGGGGAACACTGAAGCTTTCTTT
J gene: TRBJ2-1; clone size: .; D gene: TRBD2; V gene: TRBV6-4; CDR3 protein: CASSSGSSYNEQFF; CDR3 DNA: TGTGCCAGCTCGAGCGGGAGCTCCTACAATGAGCAGTTCTTC
J gene: TRBJ2-1; clone size: .; D gene: .; V gene: TRBV18; CDR3 protein: CASSPQGSSYNEQFF; CDR3 DNA: TGTGCCAGCTCACCACAGGGGAGCTCCTACAATGAGCAGTTCTTC
J gene: TRBJ2-4; clone size: .; D gene: .; V gene: TRBV28; CDR3 protein: CASRRMVGIQYF; CDR3 DNA: TGTGCCAGCAGAAGAATGGTTGGCATTCAGTACTTC
J gene: TRBJ1-2; clone size: .; D gene: TRBD1; V gene: TRBV19; CDR3 protein: CASSTTPGQGRKGYTF; CDR3 DNA: TGTGCCAGTAGTACCACCCCGGGACAGGGACGGAAAGGCTACACCTTC